The next 20 T cell receptor beta chains were all read from a single sample in a study of neurological immune-mediated disorders (dated by TCRdb to the late 2010s). Library preparation used 5' RACE. Instrument used: Illumina HiSeq 2500. The raw public reads went through TCRdb reprocessing: fastp at Q25, MiXCR clone calling, in-frame beta chains kept. Rows merge per CDR3 protein into single entries with the most common DNA and genes. In all, the sample holds more than 45,000 distinct CDR3 sequences, and approximately 3.9% of those were seen once. 1.5% to 2% of the sample comes from the top ten. The sequencing sample was made of PBMCs. These receptors were obtained from a man in his thirties or forties with multiple sclerosis.

This clonotype was detected many times. The chain uses TRBV9 and TRBJ1-1, with D possibly TRBD1 on 6 matching bases. V was clipped by 4 bases and J by 0 bases, with 16 bases between them. The length of the CDR3 is 16 residues. The germline gives CDR1 SGDLS, CDR2 YYNGEE. The CDR3 here is CASSLEDSHMNTEAFF. CDR3 nucleotides: TGTGCCAGCAGCCTAGAGGACAGTCACATGAACACTGAAGCTTTCTTT.

This clonotype came up many times. This chain joins TRBV5-1 and TRBJ2-1; D ambiguous. V lost 0 bases and J 2 bases, leaving 12 bases between the germline ends. Germline CDR1 reads SGHRS; CDR2 reads YFSETQ. The CDR3 sequence is 16 residues long. The CDR3, as DNA: TGCGCCAGCAGCTTGGCCTCTGCGCCAACCTACAATGAGCAGTTCTTC. Amino acid sequence: CASSLASAPTYNEQFF.

Ten or more counts support this clonotype. The rearrangement uses TRBV4-1 and TRBJ1-2; the match to TRBD1 covers 7 bases. Trimming at V came to 5 bases and at J to 1 base, leaving 4 bases not matched to a gene. CDR3 size: 14 residues. CDR1 and CDR2 (germline): MGHRA, YSYEKL. The CDR3, as DNA: TGCGCCAGCAGCTGGGGACAGATTAACTATGGCTACACCTTC. Protein product: CASSWGQINYGYTF.

The sample holds many counts of this clonotype. The gene calls are TRBV15 and TRBJ2-7; no clear D. CDR3 length: 12 residues. V lost 0 bases and J lost 5, with 5 bases in between. CDR1 and CDR2 from the germline V gene are LNHNV and YYDKDF (reference sequence). The CDR3 loop reads CATSRDRDEQYF. The CDR3 nucleotides read TGTGCCACCAGCAGAGATAGAGACGAGCAGTACTTC.

This clonotype occurred many times. The chain uses TRBV20-1 and TRBJ1-5, with 7 bases matching TRBD1. The CDR3 length is 15 residues. V shed 4 bases, J shed 3 bases, and the junction held 9 bases outside the gene matches. Germline V CDR1 and CDR2: DFQATT, SNEGSKA (reference sequence). The CDR3 DNA reads as TGCAGTGCTAACTTCATGGGACAGCTCAATCAGCCCCAGCATTTT. Protein product: CSANFMGQLNQPQHF.

The rearrangement uses TRBV15 and TRBJ2-1; 7 bases match TRBD2. After removal of 3 bases from V and 1 base from J, the junction contained 3 bases not matched to a gene. The germline CDR1 and CDR2 sequences are LNHNV and YYDKDF (reference sequence). The CDR3 has 15 residues. The CDR3: CATSSRTRSYNEQFF. The CDR3 region has the DNA TGTGCCACCAGCAGCCGGACTAGATCCTACAATGAGCAGTTCTTC.

This clonotype was counted ten times or more. The chain carries TRBV7-8 and TRBJ1-2, with 8 bases fitting TRBD1. V gave up 4 bases and J gave up 7 bases; unmatched junction bases: 8. The CDR3 is 14 residues long. Germline loops: CDR1 SGHVS, CDR2 FQNEAQ. The CDR3 DNA sequence: TGTGCCAGCAGCTCGGCGGACAGGGTGGTTGGCTACACCTTC. Translating it yields CASSSADRVVGYTF.

This clonotype came up a few times. V usage is TRBV20-1 and J usage is TRBJ2-5; TRBD2 is a possible D gene (6 bases). The germline CDR1 and CDR2 sequences are DFQATT and SNEGSKA (reference sequence). The CDR3 runs to 13 residues. V dropped 3 bases and J dropped 0 bases, with 8 bases sitting between them. The CDR3 loop reads CSARGGYQETQYF. The CDR3 DNA reads as TGCAGTGCTAGGGGGGGTTACCAAGAGACCCAGTACTTC.

The sample holds many counts of this clonotype. The J gene is TRBJ1-1, the V gene TRBV10-3, with D maybe TRBD1 (5 bases). The ends were cut back, 4 bases at V and 3 bases at J, with 9 bases in the middle. This CDR3 has 13 amino acids. CDR1 and CDR2 from the germline V gene are ENHRY and SYGVKD. CDR3 nucleotide sequence: TGTGCCATCAGTGGGGGGGGAGACACTGAAGCTTTCTTT. Amino acids: CAISGGGDTEAFF.

This clonotype has a count of ten or more. J is TRBJ1-4 and V is TRBV20-1, with D tentatively TRBD1 (6 bases). The germline gives CDR1 DFQATT, CDR2 SNEGSKA (reference sequence). This CDR3 is built from 13 residues. Trimming took 6 bases from V and 1 from J, leaving 9 bases between them. The CDR3: CSANRETNEKLFF. CDR3 in DNA: TGCAGTGCCAACAGGGAAACTAATGAAAAACTGTTTTTT.

Only a few counts were recorded for this clonotype. The CDR3 DNA reads as TGTGCCAGCAGGGCGGGGACAGAAAACACCGGGGAGCTGTTTTTT. Its protein is CASRAGTENTGELFF. The chain is built from TRBV27 and TRBJ2-2, with D possibly TRBD1 on 7 matching bases. Germline CDR1 is MNHEY and CDR2 is SMNVEV (reference sequence). The CDR3 spans 15 residues. Trimming pared 6 bases from V and 2 bases from J, leaving 13 bases between.

The sample holds many counts of this clonotype. The chain combines TRBV3-1 with TRBJ2-5, with 11 positions matching TRBD2. CDR1 LGHDT and CDR2 YNNKEL come from the germline V gene (reference sequence). The CDR3 sequence is 18 residues long. The V and J ends lost 4 bases and 7 bases, in that order; junction bases with no gene match: 17. Here the CDR3 reads CASSLPMTSGAPTGTQYF. Here the CDR3 DNA reads TGTGCCAGCAGCCTACCCATGACTAGCGGGGCTCCAACGGGGACCCAGTACTTC.

This clonotype showed up many times. The V call is TRBV5-1, the J call TRBJ1-6; D not certain. CDR3 length equals 12 residues. Germline V gene lookup returns CDR1 SGHRS and CDR2 YFSETQ. Trimming removed 0 bases from V and 7 bases from J, with 2 bases in between. CDR3 amino acids: CASSLDNSPLHF. CDR3 bases: TGCGCCAGCAGCTTGGACAATTCACCCCTCCACTTT.

Ten or more counts support this clonotype. V and J are TRBV5-1 and TRBJ2-3, with no clear D. This CDR3 has 13 residues. The V gene's germline CDR1 is SGHRS and CDR2 YFSETQ. V shed 2 bases and J shed 0 bases, with 4 bases lying between them. The CDR3 protein is CASSFFSTDTQYF. CDR3 DNA: TGCGCCAGCAGCTTTTTCAGCACAGATACGCAGTATTTT. The full variable domain, its missing parts supplied by reference TRBV5-1 and TRBJ2-3, is KAGVTQTPRYLIKTRGQQVTLSCSPISGHRSVSWYQQTPGQGLQFLFEYFSETQRNKGNFPGRFSGRQFSNSRSEMNVSTLELGDSALYLCASSFFSTDTQYFGPGTRLTVL.

This clonotype has a count of ten or more. The chain combines TRBV27 with TRBJ2-3, with D unresolved. The germline V gene has CDR1 MNHEY and CDR2 SMNVEV (reference sequence). V dropped 6 bases and J dropped 3 bases, with 13 bases sitting between them. The CDR3 totals 14 residues. CDR3 loop: CASRNVRVTDTQYF. CDR3 DNA: TGTGCCAGCAGAAACGTACGTGTAACAGATACGCAGTATTTT.

This clonotype was counted ten times or more. This sequence joins TRBV5-1 and TRBJ2-5, with a tentative D call TRBD2 (6 bases). V gave up 4 bases and J gave up 5 bases, with 18 bases separating them. CDR1 is SGHRS, CDR2 YFSETQ, per germline. This CDR3 is built from 15 residues. This CDR3 is CASSLGGGVEETQYF. The CDR3 DNA follows: TGCGCCAGCAGCCTTGGAGGCGGGGTTGAGGAGACCCAGTACTTC.

This clonotype occurred many times. The gene calls are TRBV6-6 and TRBJ2-2; a possible D gene is TRBD2 (5 bases). There are 15 residues in the CDR3. With 7 bases removed from V and 1 base from J, the gap between germline ends came to 13 bases. Germline lookup yields CDR1 MNHNY and CDR2 SVGAGI (reference sequence). Written as DNA, the CDR3 is TGTGCCAGCACTCCTGAGGGCCTGAACACCGGGGAGCTGTTTTTT. The encoded protein is CASTPEGLNTGELFF.

In this sample, this clonotype turned up a few times. A clone one base away is much larger, so this may be a read error. The chain couples TRBV20-1 to TRBJ1-4; TRBD1 might be the D (5 bases). Per the germline V gene, CDR1 is DFQATT and CDR2 is SNEGSKA (reference sequence). This CDR3 is 13 amino acids long. Trimming shortened V by 4 bases and J by 7 bases, and 13 bases separated the two germline ends. CDR3 nucleotides: TGCAGTGCTATCTGGGGGAAGAGTGAAAAACTGTTTTTT. Translation gives CSAIWGKSEKLFF.

This clonotype has a count of ten or more. The chain has TRBV20-1 and TRBJ2-3; D gene uncertain. In germline, CDR1 is DFQATT, CDR2 SNEGSKA (reference sequence). The CDR3 is made up of 15 amino acids. The germline V and J ends were trimmed by 0 bases and 1 base, with 11 bases remaining between them. CDR3 protein: CSARERAQGTDTQYF. CDR3 bases: TGCAGTGCTAGAGAAAGGGCGCAGGGCACAGATACGCAGTATTTT.

In this sample, this clonotype turned up a few times. A much bigger clone sits one base away, suggesting this may be a read error. CDR3 in amino acids: CASSRTGEKLFF. CDR3 DNA: TGTGCCAGCAGCCGAACGGGAGAAAAACTGTTTTTT. This sequence joins TRBV3-1 and TRBJ1-4; D ambiguous. The V gene's germline CDR1 is LGHDT and CDR2 YNNKEL (reference sequence). Trimming pared 4 bases from V and 8 bases from J, leaving 8 bases between. This CDR3 comprises 12 residues.